This is a list of T cell receptor beta chains from one sample in a study of blood T cells in healthy people across ages. MiXCR was run by TCRdb on the 5' RACE reads, yielding one entry per CDR3 protein. The table lists 850,000 to 1,000,000 distinct CDR3 sequences, just over 50% of them singletons. Sequencing used blood. The receptor source for this set is a woman in her sixties or seventies in good health. Each CDR3 is given with its conserved first and last residue. Fields, in order: clone size, D gene, J gene, V gene, CDR3 protein, CDR3 DNA. A D gene is named only where the DNA matches it firmly. Size is stated for part of the rows, as once, few or many counts, or as a class when the clone is expanded.

>NA|NA|TRBJ1-6|TRBV7-2
CASSSIERGWGSPLHF
TGTGCCAGCAGCTCCATAGAAAGGGGGTGGGGTTCACCCCTCCACTTT
>NA|NA|TRBJ2-1|TRBV2
CASSEAVPQRASNEQFF
TGTGCCAGCAGTGAAGCCGTACCTCAGCGGGCCTCCAATGAGCAGTTCTTC
>NA|NA|TRBJ2-2|TRBV6-6
CASRQDRHTGELFF
TGTGCCAGTAGACAAGACAGGCACACCGGGGAGCTGTTTTTT
>NA|NA|TRBJ1-2|TRBV20-1
CSAIFRGQAGYGYTF
TGCAGTGCTATTTTCAGAGGGCAGGCGGGCTATGGCTACACCTTC
>NA|NA|TRBJ2-1|TRBV20-1
CSATEGWPSSYNEQFF
TGCAGTGCTACGGAGGGGTGGCCCAGCTCCTACAATGAGCAGTTCTTC
>NA|NA|TRBJ2-3|TRBV20-1
CSAREVYRSADTQYF
TGCAGTGCTAGAGAGGTCTATCGATCGGCAGATACGCAGTATTTT
>few|NA|TRBJ1-1|TRBV5-1
CASSLRLMNTEAFF
TGCGCCAGCAGCTTGAGATTGATGAACACTGAAGCTTTCTTT
>NA|NA|TRBJ2-3|TRBV15
CATSRDRLAKGRGTDTQYF
TGTGCCACCAGCAGAGATCGGCTCGCGAAGGGGCGTGGCACAGATACGCAGTATTTT
>NA|NA|TRBJ2-2|TRBV4-1
CASSQPQLITGELFF
TGCGCCAGCAGCCAACCCCAATTGATCACCGGGGAGCTGTTTTTT
>NA|TRBD1|TRBJ2-5|TRBV7-2
CASSLAGTEKETQYF
TGTGCCAGCAGCTTAGCCGGGACAGAAAAAGAGACCCAGTACTTC
>NA|NA|TRBJ1-5|TRBV6-2/TRBV6-3
CASSSANRVTQPQHF
TGTGCCAGCAGTTCGGCGAACAGGGTTACTCAGCCCCAGCATTTT
>few|TRBD1|TRBJ2-5|TRBV29-1
CSVGDRVGETQYF
TGCAGCGTTGGGGACAGGGTTGGGGAGACCCAGTACTTC
>few|NA|TRBJ2-3|TRBV6-2/TRBV6-3
CASSYSDRTDTQYF
TGTGCCAGCAGTTATTCGGACCGCACAGATACGCAGTATTTT
>few|TRBD1|TRBJ1-2|TRBV3-1
CASSKVGGGYGYTF
TGTGCCAGCAGCAAAGTAGGGGGCGGCTATGGCTACACCTTC
>NA|NA|TRBJ2-7|TRBV12-3/TRBV12-4
CASSSPLGGRGAYEQYF
TGTGCCAGCAGTTCCCCACTCGGCGGGCGTGGGGCCTACGAGCAGTACTTC
>NA|NA|TRBJ1-2|TRBV28
CASSRQENGYTF
TGTGCCAGCAGTCGACAGGAGAATGGCTACACCTTC
>few|TRBD2|TRBJ2-1|TRBV29-1
CSVDTSGRGTSEQFF
TGCAGCGTTGATACTAGCGGGAGGGGCACTAGTGAGCAGTTCTTC
>NA|NA|TRBJ1-1|TRBV28
CASSLGANHGFF
TGTGCCAGCAGTTTGGGCGCCAATCATGGTTTCTTT
>NA|TRBD2|TRBJ2-7|TRBV28
CASSLSVGDYNEQYF
TGTGCCAGCAGTTTGTCGGTGGGGGACTACAATGAGCAGTACTTC
>few|TRBD1|TRBJ2-7|TRBV27
CASRPLGQASSYEQYF
TGTGCCAGCAGGCCTCTCGGACAGGCAAGCTCCTACGAGCAGTACTTC
>NA|NA|TRBJ1-5|TRBV6-1
CASSPLLIGGPNSNQPQHF
TGTGCCAGCAGTCCCTTATTGATCGGAGGCCCTAATAGCAATCAGCCCCAGCATTTT
>NA|NA|TRBJ2-7|TRBV6-2/TRBV6-3
CAGRGTGRRYEQYF
TGTGCCGGCAGGGGAACAGGGAGACGCTACGAGCAGTACTTC
>NA|NA|TRBJ2-1|TRBV9
CASSVVAGTSYNEQFF
TGTGCCAGCAGCGTAGTGGCGGGGACCTCCTACAATGAGCAGTTCTTC
>once|NA|TRBJ2-3|TRBV13
CASTNLGKNRETDTQYF
TGTGCCAGCACCAATTTAGGGAAGAATCGAGAGACAGATACGCAGTATTTT
>few|NA|TRBJ2-7|TRBV20-1
CSATGAGAYEQYF
TGCAGTGCTACGGGGGCAGGGGCCTACGAGCAGTACTTC
>few|NA|TRBJ2-1|TRBV5-1
CASSFGTRTNEQFF
TGCGCCAGCAGCTTCGGGACACGGACCAATGAGCAGTTCTTC
>NA|TRBD1|TRBJ2-7|TRBV12-3/TRBV12-4
CACSLGDPGTAAPYEQYF
TGTGCCTGCAGTTTAGGAGACCCCGGGACAGCTGCCCCCTACGAGCAGTACTTC
>NA|NA|TRBJ1-5|TRBV20-1
CSAQKNQPQHF
TGCAGTGCTCAGAAAAATCAGCCCCAGCATTTT
>NA|NA|TRBJ2-3|TRBV5-1
CASSHRDGGITDTQYF
TGCGCCAGCAGCCACCGGGATGGAGGGATCACAGATACGCAGTATTTT
>NA|TRBD1|TRBJ2-1|TRBV6-1
CASFSRGQANEQFF
TGTGCCAGCTTTTCTAGGGGACAGGCCAATGAGCAGTTCTTC
>NA|NA|TRBJ2-1|TRBV28
CASSLPLWEDYNEQFF
TGTGCCAGCAGTTTGCCCCTTTGGGAGGACTACAATGAGCAGTTCTTC
>NA|NA|TRBJ1-5|TRBV6-5
CASSYSRWGDQPQHF
TGTGCCAGCAGTTACTCGAGATGGGGGGATCAGCCCCAGCATTTT
>few|NA|TRBJ1-5|TRBV27
CASSANPDSFDQPQHF
TGTGCCAGCAGCGCAAACCCGGACAGTTTTGACCAGCCCCAGCATTTT
>NA|TRBD1|TRBJ1-1|TRBV20-1
CSGAGGRTEAFF
TGCAGTGGAGCAGGGGGCCGTACTGAAGCTTTCTTT
>NA|NA|TRBJ1-2|TRBV7-3
CASSSGVNSQTYGYTF
TGTGCCAGCAGCTCCGGCGTTAACAGCCAGACTTATGGCTACACCTTC
>NA|TRBD1|TRBJ1-2|TRBV4-1
CASSQDKFGTGREDGYTF
TGCGCCAGCAGCCAAGATAAATTTGGGACAGGGAGAGAGGATGGCTACACCTTC
>NA|TRBD1|TRBJ2-2|TRBV6-6
CASNLQGVQTGELFF
TGTGCCAGCAATTTACAGGGGGTTCAGACCGGGGAGCTGTTTTTT
>NA|TRBD2|TRBJ2-7|TRBV20-1
CSASKGTSLYEQYF
TGCAGCGCATCAAAGGGGACTAGCTTGTACGAGCAGTACTTC
>NA|NA|TRBJ1-4|TRBV4-3
CASSQLQLPNEKLFF
TGCGCCAGCAGCCAACTACAGCTTCCTAATGAAAAACTGTTTTTT
>NA|NA|TRBJ1-5|TRBV6-2/TRBV6-3
CASSLIDSNQPQHF
TGTGCCAGCAGTTTAATAGACAGTAATCAGCCCCAGCATTTT
>NA|NA|TRBJ2-1|TRBV29-1
CSVVRRGEKSYNEQFF
TGCAGCGTTGTTAGGCGGGGAGAAAAGTCCTACAATGAGCAGTTCTTC
>NA|TRBD2|TRBJ2-4|TRBV11-2
CASRPGSFRTSSKLAETQYF
TGTGCCAGCAGGCCGGGTTCTTTTAGGACTAGCTCTAAACTCGCAGAAACCCAGTACTTC